Listed below are T cell receptor beta chains from one sample, sequenced in a study of T cell repertoires in cytomegalovirus infection. TCRdb redid the calling of the reads with MiXCR, one entry per CDR3 protein. This table has fewer than 700,000 distinct CDR3 sequences, approximately 24% appearing once. Sequencing input: CD8+ T cells from PBMCs. The receptors here all came from a human donor in good health (CMV status not recorded). Some clones in this sample may be carry-over from other donors' samples. Both conserved end residues are part of each CDR3. A D gene is named only where the DNA matches it firmly. Clone size appears in some rows only: once, few, many, or a class for an expanded clone.

V: TRBV2; D: -; length: 13; size: -; J: TRBJ2-1; CDR3: CAIPGRLIDEQFF; DNA: TGTGCCATACCGGGACGTCTGATTGATGAGCAGTTCTTC
V: TRBV10-3; D: -; length: 13; size: many; J: TRBJ2-5; CDR3: CAISQVDQETQYF; DNA: TGTGCCATCAGCCAGGTGGATCAAGAGACCCAGTACTTC
V: TRBV10-1; D: -; length: 15; size: few; J: TRBJ2-1; CDR3: CASSERGNLHGEQFF; DNA: TGCGCCAGCAGTGAGAGGGGGAATTTACACGGCGAGCAGTTCTTC
V: TRBV4-1; D: -; length: 16; size: -; J: TRBJ2-1; CDR3: CASSHTTGSSYNEQFF; DNA: TGCGCCAGCAGCCACACGACTGGGAGCTCCTACAATGAGCAGTTCTTC
V: TRBV28; D: -; length: 14; size: few; J: TRBJ2-5; CDR3: CASSLVAAQETQYF; DNA: TGTGCCAGCAGTTTGGTCGCAGCACAAGAGACCCAGTACTTC
V: TRBV12-3/TRBV12-4; D: TRBD2; length: 15; size: few; J: TRBJ2-1; CDR3: CASSPGASGDNEQFF; DNA: TGTGCCAGCAGCCCAGGGGCTAGCGGGGACAATGAGCAGTTCTTC
V: TRBV7-2; D: -; length: 15; size: many; J: TRBJ1-5; CDR3: CASSLLGLGNQPQHF; DNA: TGTGCCAGCAGCTTACTAGGGTTGGGGAATCAGCCCCAGCATTTT
V: TRBV9; D: -; length: 13; size: few; J: TRBJ1-2; CDR3: CASSVGGEHGYTF; DNA: TGTGCCAGCAGCGTAGGGGGAGAACACGGCTACACCTTC
V: TRBV6-5; D: -; length: 13; size: -; J: TRBJ1-3; CDR3: CASIGPMGNTIYF; DNA: TGTGCCAGCATCGGCCCCATGGGAAACACCATATATTTT
V: TRBV6-4; D: -; length: 13; size: -; J: TRBJ1-1; CDR3: CASSDRGFTEAFF; DNA: TGTGCCAGCAGTGACAGGGGGTTTACTGAAGCTTTCTTT
V: TRBV24-1; D: TRBD1; length: 15; size: few; J: TRBJ1-5; CDR3: CATSDRQGLHQPQHF; DNA: TGTGCCACCAGTGACCGACAGGGGCTGCATCAGCCCCAGCATTTT
V: TRBV7-9; D: TRBD2; length: 17; size: many; J: TRBJ2-1; CDR3: CASSATSGGASYNEQFF; DNA: TGTGCCAGCAGCGCAACTAGCGGGGGGGCCTCCTACAATGAGCAGTTCTTC
V: TRBV7-9; D: TRBD1; length: 14; size: few; J: TRBJ1-1; CDR3: CASSNQDRDTEAFF; DNA: TGTGCCAGCAGCAACCAGGACAGGGACACTGAAGCTTTCTTT
V: TRBV6-2/TRBV6-3; D: TRBD2; length: 16; size: few; J: TRBJ2-1; CDR3: CASSYSISGGYNEQFF; DNA: TGTGCCAGCAGTTACTCGATTAGCGGGGGCTACAATGAGCAGTTCTTC
V: TRBV11-2; D: -; length: 14; size: few; J: TRBJ2-5; CDR3: CASSFGGGGETQYF; DNA: TGTGCCAGCAGCTTTGGGGGGGGCGGAGAGACCCAGTACTTC
V: TRBV7-6; D: -; length: 17; size: many; J: TRBJ2-2; CDR3: CASSLEARGPWTGELFF; DNA: TGTGCCAGCAGCTTAGAGGCCAGGGGCCCGTGGACCGGGGAGCTGTTTTTT
V: TRBV20-1; D: -; length: 12; size: few; J: TRBJ2-1; CDR3: CSARALPPEQFF; DNA: TGCAGTGCTAGAGCACTACCCCCTGAGCAGTTCTTC